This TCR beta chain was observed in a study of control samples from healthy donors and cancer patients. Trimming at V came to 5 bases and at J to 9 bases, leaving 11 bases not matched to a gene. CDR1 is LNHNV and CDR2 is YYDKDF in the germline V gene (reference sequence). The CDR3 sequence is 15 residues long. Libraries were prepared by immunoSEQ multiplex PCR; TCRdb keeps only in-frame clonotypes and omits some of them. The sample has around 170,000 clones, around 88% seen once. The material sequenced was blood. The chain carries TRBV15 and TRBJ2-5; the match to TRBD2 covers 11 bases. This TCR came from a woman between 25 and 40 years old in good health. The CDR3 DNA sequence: TGTGCCACCAGCGCACGTACTAGCGGGGGCCCTCCCCAGTACTTC. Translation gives CATSARTSGGPPQYF.